This TCR beta chain was sequenced for a study of human T cells and chemical hapten exposure. The wider study: Weekly scalp doses of diphenylcyclopropenone were given to patients during the approximately 25-week study. Readings were taken at 6 days from patch tests that had applied 0.01% DPC to the upper back. Patients having alopecia areata, totalis or universalis were mostly female.

This clonotype was observed a handful of times. Looked up from germline, CDR1 is SGHDT and CDR2 is YYEEEE. The CDR3 covers 16 residues. V lost 0 bases, J lost 0 bases, and 13 bases lay in between. Per the study methods: Sequenced samples showed a median of roughly 99,000 TCRs each, with counts running from around 20,000 to 690,000. Each CDR3 protein gets one entry after TCRdb re-called the RACE reads with MiXCR. Clone size and V and J calls follow TCRdb, not the original study. Among approximately 110,000 distinct CDR3 sequences listed, more than 7% were seen once. Noted time point: patch test 2, 6 weeks after DPC sensitization. Treatment indicated: therapeutic diphenylcyclopropenone sensitization with weekly scalp DPC.

The TCR sequence derives from a woman aged 40 to 50 with alopecia areata. Some clones in this sample may be carry-over from other donors' samples. The chain combines TRBV5-6 with TRBJ2-7; D not certain. Material: whole blood, obtained in connection with sensitization to the hapten diphenylcyclopropenone (DPC). This CDR3 is CASSLGTKTFSYEQYF. The DNA for the CDR3 is TGTGCCAGCAGCTTGGGTACTAAAACGTTCTCCTACGAGCAGTACTTC.